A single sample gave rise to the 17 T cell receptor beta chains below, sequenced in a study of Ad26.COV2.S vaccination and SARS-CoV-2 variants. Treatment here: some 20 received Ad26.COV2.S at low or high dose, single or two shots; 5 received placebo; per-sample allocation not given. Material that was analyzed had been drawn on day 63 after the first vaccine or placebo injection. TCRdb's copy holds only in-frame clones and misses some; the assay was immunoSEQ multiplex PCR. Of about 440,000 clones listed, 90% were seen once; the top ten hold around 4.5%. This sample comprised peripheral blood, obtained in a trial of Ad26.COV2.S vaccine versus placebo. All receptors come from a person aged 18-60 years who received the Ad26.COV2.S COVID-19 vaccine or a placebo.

The CDR3 region is CASSRTDSSYEQYF. The CDR3 DNA sequence: TGTGCCAGCAGCCGGACCGATAGCTCCTACGAGCAGTACTTC. The chain recombines TRBV21-1 with TRBJ2-7. TRBV21-1 is a pseudogene segment. The CDR3 is 14 amino acids.

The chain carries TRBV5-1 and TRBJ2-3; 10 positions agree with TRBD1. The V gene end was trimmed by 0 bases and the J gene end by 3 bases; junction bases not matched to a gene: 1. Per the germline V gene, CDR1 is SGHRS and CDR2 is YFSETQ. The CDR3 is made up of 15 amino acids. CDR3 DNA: TGCGCCAGCAGCTTGGAGGACAGGGGGACAGATACGCAGTATTTT. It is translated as CASSLEDRGTDTQYF.

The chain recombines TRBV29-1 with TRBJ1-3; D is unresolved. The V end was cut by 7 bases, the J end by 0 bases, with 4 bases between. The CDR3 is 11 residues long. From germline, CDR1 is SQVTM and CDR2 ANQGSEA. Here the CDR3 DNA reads TGCAGCGGAAACTCTGGAAACACCATATATTTT. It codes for CSGNSGNTIYF. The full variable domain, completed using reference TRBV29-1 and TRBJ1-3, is SAVISQKPSRDICQRGTSLTIQCQVDSQVTMMFWYRQQPGQSLTLIATANQGSEATYESGFVIDKFPISRPNLTFSTLTVSNMSPEDSSIYLCSGNSGNTIYFGEGSWLTVV.

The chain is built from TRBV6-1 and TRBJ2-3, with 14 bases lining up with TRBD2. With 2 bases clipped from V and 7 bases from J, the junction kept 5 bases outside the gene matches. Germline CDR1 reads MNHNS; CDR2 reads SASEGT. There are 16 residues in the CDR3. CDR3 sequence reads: CASSERRLAGGNTQYF. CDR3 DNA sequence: TGTGCCAGCAGTGAACGTCGACTAGCGGGAGGGAATACGCAGTATTTT.

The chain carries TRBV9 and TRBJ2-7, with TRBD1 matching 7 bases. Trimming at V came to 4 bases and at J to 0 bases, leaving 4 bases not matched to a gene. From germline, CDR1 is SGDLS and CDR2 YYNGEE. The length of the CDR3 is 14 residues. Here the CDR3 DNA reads TGTGCCAGCAGCCGACAGGGACCCTCCTACGAGCAGTACTTC. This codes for CASSRQGPSYEQYF.

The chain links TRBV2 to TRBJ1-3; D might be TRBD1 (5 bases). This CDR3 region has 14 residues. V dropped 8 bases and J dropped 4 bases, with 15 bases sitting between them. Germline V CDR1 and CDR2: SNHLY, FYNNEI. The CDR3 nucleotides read TGTGCCAGCGTAGGTGGCAGGGAAGGAAACACCATATATTTT. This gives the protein CASVGGREGNTIYF.

The CDR3 DNA is TGTGCCAGCAGCCCCGGGGGCACTGAAGCTTTCTTT. It translates to CASSPGGTEAFF. The J gene is TRBJ1-1, the V gene TRBV7-9; TRBD1 might be the D (5 bases). The CDR3 is 12 amino acids. V lost 5 bases and J lost 4, with 8 bases in between. The germline gives CDR1 SEHNR, CDR2 FQNEAQ (reference sequence).

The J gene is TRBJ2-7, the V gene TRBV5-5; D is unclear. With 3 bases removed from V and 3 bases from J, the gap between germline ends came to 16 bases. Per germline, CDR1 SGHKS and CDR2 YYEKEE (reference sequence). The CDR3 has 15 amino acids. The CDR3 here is CASSYRTAPIYEQYF. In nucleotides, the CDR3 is TGTGCCAGCAGCTATAGGACGGCCCCTATCTACGAGCAGTACTTC.

CDR3 DNA sequence: TGTGCCAGCAGGAGGAGAGATACGCAGTATTTT. It codes for CASRRRDTQYF. J is TRBJ2-3 and V is TRBV12-3 or TRBV12-4; no clear D. Trimming stripped 6 bases from V and 5 bases from J, with 6 bases between. The CDR3 loop spans 11 amino acids.

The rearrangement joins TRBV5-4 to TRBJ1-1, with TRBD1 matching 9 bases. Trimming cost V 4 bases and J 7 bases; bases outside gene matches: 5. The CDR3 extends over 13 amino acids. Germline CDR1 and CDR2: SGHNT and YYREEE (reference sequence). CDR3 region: CASSPRDRVEAFF. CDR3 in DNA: TGTGCCAGCAGCCCCCGGGACAGGGTTGAAGCTTTCTTT.

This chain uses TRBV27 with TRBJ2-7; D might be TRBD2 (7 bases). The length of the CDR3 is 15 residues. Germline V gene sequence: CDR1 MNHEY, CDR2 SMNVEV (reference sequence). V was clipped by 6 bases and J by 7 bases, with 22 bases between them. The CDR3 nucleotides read TGTGCCAGCAGCTGGGGGGGACACCCGATGGGTGAGCAGTACTTC. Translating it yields CASSWGGHPMGEQYF.

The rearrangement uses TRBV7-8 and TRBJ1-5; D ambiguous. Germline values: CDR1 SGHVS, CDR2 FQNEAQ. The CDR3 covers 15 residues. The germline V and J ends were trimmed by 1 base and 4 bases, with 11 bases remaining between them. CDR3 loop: CASSLGRLRNQPQHF. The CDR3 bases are TGTGCCAGCAGCTTAGGACGTCTTAGGAATCAGCCCCAGCATTTT.

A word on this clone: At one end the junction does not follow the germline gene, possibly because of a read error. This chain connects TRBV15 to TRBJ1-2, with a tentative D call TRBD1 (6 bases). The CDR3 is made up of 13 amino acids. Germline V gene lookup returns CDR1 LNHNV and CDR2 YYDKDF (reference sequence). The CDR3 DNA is TGTGCCACCAGCGGAGACAGGTCCACTCTTATAACCTTC. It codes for CATSGDRSTLITF.

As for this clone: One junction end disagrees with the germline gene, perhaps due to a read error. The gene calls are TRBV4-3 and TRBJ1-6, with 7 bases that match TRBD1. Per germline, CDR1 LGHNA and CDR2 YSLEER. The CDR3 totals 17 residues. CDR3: CTSSRTTGRSYNSPLHF. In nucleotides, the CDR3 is TGCACCAGCAGCCGTACGACAGGGAGGAGCTATAATTCACCCCTCCACTTT.

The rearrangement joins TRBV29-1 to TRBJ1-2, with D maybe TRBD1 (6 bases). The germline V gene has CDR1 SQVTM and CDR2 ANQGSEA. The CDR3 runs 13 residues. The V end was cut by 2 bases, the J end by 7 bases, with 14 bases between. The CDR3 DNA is TGCAGCGTTGAAACAGGGCTGGGGGGTGGCTACACCTTC. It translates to CSVETGLGGGYTF.

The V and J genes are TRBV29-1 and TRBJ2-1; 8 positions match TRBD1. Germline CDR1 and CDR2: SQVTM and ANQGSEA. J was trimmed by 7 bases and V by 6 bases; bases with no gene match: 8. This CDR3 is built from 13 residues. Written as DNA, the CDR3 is TGCAGCGTAAGGCGAGGACAGGGAAATGAGCAGTTCTTC. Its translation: CSVRRGQGNEQFF.

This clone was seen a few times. DNA for the CDR3: TGTGCCAGCAGCGCGATAAGGGAGGGCTTAGATACGCAGTATTTT. Translating it yields CASSAIREGLDTQYF. The gene calls are TRBV5-6 and TRBJ2-3, with 7 bases matching TRBD2. J was trimmed by 5 bases and V by 4 bases; bases with no gene match: 10. The CDR3 sequence is 15 residues long. The germline gives CDR1 SGHDT, CDR2 YYEEEE. Complete variable domain (other parts from reference TRBV5-6 and TRBJ2-3): DAGVTQSPTHLIKTRGQQVTLRCSPKSGHDTVSWYQQALGQGPQFIFQYYEEEERQRGNFPDRFSGHQFPNYSSELNVNALLLGDSALYLCASSAIREGLDTQYFGPGTRLTVL.